This paragraph covers one TCR beta chain sequence. Its antigen is currently unknown. The data were produced by immunoSEQ multiplex PCR, yet TCRdb's version contains in-frame clones alone and is incomplete. The profile shows roughly 10,000 clones, more than 75% of them singletons. The CDR3 is made up of 17 amino acids. The ends lost 4 bases at V and 5 bases at J; junction bases unmatched: 15. The germline gives CDR1 SGHTA, CDR2 FQGNSA. The data stem from a study of PD-1 blockade in classical Hodgkin lymphoma. The time point denotes: newly diagnosed, previously untreated cHL patient sample. Isolation of CD8+ T cells from thawed PBMCs used magnetic negative selection. Investigators turned to newly diagnosed, untreated classical Hodgkin lymphoma PBMCs for comparison. Study-wide points: Newly diagnosed patients were reported to start with lower TCR diversity than healthy donors.

Sequences were obtained from CD8+ T cells from blood. The origin of this receptor is a human donor with classical Hodgkin lymphoma. The rearrangement uses TRBV7-2 and TRBJ1-2; TRBD1 aligns across 8 bases. Here the CDR3 reads CASSYGTGPIPLYGYTF. The CDR3 DNA is TGTGCCAGCAGCTACGGGACAGGCCCAATCCCCCTTTATGGCTACACCTTC.